The 8 T cell receptor beta chains presented below share a single source sample, sequenced in a study of blood T cell repertoires in COVID-19. This table comes from immunoSEQ multiplex PCR, and its TCRdb copy is limited to in-frame clones, with some not included. The sample contains around 72,000 clones, over 80% of which appear only once. The sample consisted of peripheral blood. These receptor sequences come from a human donor in a cohort sampled during active COVID-19.

In this sample, this clone turned up once. The rearrangement uses TRBV7-2 and TRBJ2-7, with 7 bases that match TRBD2. J gave up 2 bases and V 4 bases, and 11 bases lay outside the gene matches. CDR1 is SGHTA and CDR2 is FQGNSA in the germline V gene. The CDR3 runs to 16 residues. The CDR3 loop reads CASSSRAGIPPYEQYF. The CDR3 nucleotides read TGTGCCAGCAGCTCCAGAGCGGGGATTCCCCCCTACGAGCAGTACTTC. Drawing the rest from reference TRBV7-2 and TRBJ2-7, the complete variable domain is GAGVSQSPSNKVTEKGKDVELRCDPISGHTALYWYRQSLGQGLEFLIYFQGNSAPDKSGLPSDRFSAERTGGSVSTLTIQRTQQEDSAVYLCASSSRAGIPPYEQYFGPGTRLTVT.

V usage is TRBV5-6 and J usage is TRBJ1-2; D possibly corresponds to TRBD1 (6 bases). Germline CDR1 reads SGHDT; CDR2 reads YYEEEE. There are 13 residues in the CDR3. With 2 bases removed from V and 6 bases from J, the gap between germline ends came to 11 bases. CDR3 in DNA: TGTGCCAGCAGCTTAGAACAGGGAAATGGCTACACCTTC. Translation: CASSLEQGNGYTF.

This clone was seen more than once but under ten times. The J gene is TRBJ2-7, the V gene TRBV3-1 (or the pseudogene TRBV3-2), with D perhaps TRBD1 (5 bases). Trimming took off 3 bases at V and 8 bases at J, with 11 bases between the two ends. Germline assignment: CDR1 LGHDT and CDR2 YNNKEL (reference sequence). The CDR3 has 12 residues. This CDR3 reads CASSQTDSKQYF. CDR3 coding DNA: TGTGCCAGCAGCCAGACAGATTCTAAGCAGTACTTC.

This chain connects TRBV6-5 to TRBJ2-1; 11 bases map to TRBD2. The V and J ends lost 5 bases and 8 bases, in that order; junction bases with no gene match: 5. The CDR3 consists of 14 residues. Germline V gives CDR1 MNHEY, CDR2 SVGAGI. CDR3 residues: CASSTSGGHDEQFF. In nucleotides, the CDR3 is TGTGCCAGCAGTACTAGCGGGGGCCATGATGAGCAGTTCTTC.

The chain combines TRBV7-2 with TRBJ2-1, with 9 bases that match TRBD2. Germline loops: CDR1 SGHTA, CDR2 FQGNSA. The CDR3 has 15 amino acids. The junction had 6 bases not matched to a gene; V was cut back by 5 bases and J by 4 bases. The CDR3 nucleotides read TGTGCCAGCAGCCCCGGCGGGGGGGGTTACAATGAGCAGTTCTTC. Protein sequence: CASSPGGGGYNEQFF.

The chain has TRBV6-1 and TRBJ2-7, with D hard to call. This CDR3 is 14 amino acids long. V was cut by 2 bases and J by 3 bases, with 11 bases left in between. The germline gives CDR1 MNHNS, CDR2 SASEGT. The CDR3 sequence: CASSEHPRDYEQYF. The CDR3 nucleotides are TGTGCCAGCAGTGAACACCCGAGAGACTACGAGCAGTACTTC.

V is TRBV5-1 and J is TRBJ2-7; no reliable D call. The V end lost 1 base, the J end lost 4 bases, and 6 bases lay between the germline ends. CDR1 and CDR2 (germline): SGHRS, YFSETQ. The CDR3 totals 12 residues. CDR3 sequence reads: CASSLSRYEQYF. As DNA, the CDR3 is TGCGCCAGCAGCTTGTCGCGTTACGAGCAGTACTTC.

CDR3 in DNA: TGCGCCAGCAGCCAAGGACGGACAGAGACCTACGAGCAGTACTTC. Translated, it gives CASSQGRTETYEQYF. This rearrangement joins TRBV4-1 to TRBJ2-7; a weak D match, TRBD1 (6 bases). This CDR3 contains 15 residues. Trimming pared 1 base from V and 2 bases from J, leaving 12 bases between. Germline lookup yields CDR1 MGHRA and CDR2 YSYEKL.